Listed below are T cell receptor beta chains from one sample, sequenced in a study of cytomegalovirus exposure and HLA in healthy donors. Assay used: immunoSEQ multiplex PCR; TCRdb lists only in-frame clones, some missing. The sample consists of under 150,000 clones, more than 65% of them appearing once. Source material: PBMCs. Receptors originate from a man between 45 and 60 years old in good health and CMV-seronegative. Both conserved end residues are part of each CDR3. A D gene is named only where the DNA matches it firmly. Clone size, where shown, is once, few, many, or a class for clones that have expanded.

clone size: NA; V gene: TRBV5-4; J gene: TRBJ2-3; D gene: TRBD2; CDR3 DNA: TGTGCCAGCAGCTTGGGCGCGGGGGGGCCGGGGTCACGCACAGATACGCAGTATTTT; CDR3 protein: CASSLGAGGPGSRTDTQYF
clone size: NA; V gene: TRBV25-1; J gene: TRBJ1-1; D gene: TRBD1; CDR3 DNA: TGTGCCAGCAGTGACGCCGGGACAGGGACCACTGAAGCTTTCTTT; CDR3 protein: CASSDAGTGTTEAFF
clone size: NA; V gene: TRBV2; J gene: TRBJ1-2; D gene: NA; CDR3 DNA: TGTGCCAGCCAGACACAGGGAGTTGCCTATGGCTACACCTTC; CDR3 protein: CASQTQGVAYGYTF
clone size: NA; V gene: TRBV4-3; J gene: TRBJ1-2; D gene: NA; CDR3 DNA: TGCGCCAGCAGCCAAGAAGATCGCGCCAGGGAGGAGTATGGCTACACCTTC; CDR3 protein: CASSQEDRAREEYGYTF
clone size: NA; V gene: TRBV6-5; J gene: TRBJ1-6; D gene: NA; CDR3 DNA: TGTGCCAGCAGTTATATATCAGAATCACCCCTCCACTTT; CDR3 protein: CASSYISESPLHF
clone size: NA; V gene: TRBV2; J gene: TRBJ2-7; D gene: TRBD1; CDR3 DNA: TGTGCCAGCAGAAGGGACAGCGCCTACGAGCAGTACTTC; CDR3 protein: CASRRDSAYEQYF
clone size: NA; V gene: TRBV5-1; J gene: TRBJ1-6; D gene: TRBD1; CDR3 DNA: TGCGCCAGCGGGCTGGGACAGGGCAATAATTCACCCCTCCACTTT; CDR3 protein: CASGLGQGNNSPLHF
clone size: NA; V gene: TRBV10-3; J gene: TRBJ2-7; D gene: TRBD1; CDR3 DNA: TGTGCCATCAGCCCCGGGACAGCCTACGAGCAGTACTTC; CDR3 protein: CAISPGTAYEQYF
clone size: NA; V gene: TRBV7-3; J gene: TRBJ2-3; D gene: NA; CDR3 DNA: TGTGCCAGCAGCTTACAGCCCCTCGCAGGAGATACGCAGTATTTT; CDR3 protein: CASSLQPLAGDTQYF
clone size: once; V gene: TRBV5-6; J gene: TRBJ2-2; D gene: NA; CDR3 DNA: TGTGCCAGCAGCTTGTCGGACACCGGGGAGCTGTTTTTT; CDR3 protein: CASSLSDTGELFF
clone size: few; V gene: TRBV29-1; J gene: TRBJ2-3; D gene: NA; CDR3 DNA: TGCAGTGAAAAGGGGGGGCTAGAAAGAGATACGCAGTATTTT; CDR3 protein: CSEKGGLERDTQYF
clone size: few; V gene: TRBV9; J gene: TRBJ2-1; D gene: TRBD2; CDR3 DNA: TGTGCCAGCAGCGTAGCCTTAGCGGGGGGCTCTTACAATGAGCAGTTCTTC; CDR3 protein: CASSVALAGGSYNEQFF
clone size: NA; V gene: TRBV19; J gene: TRBJ1-5; D gene: TRBD1; CDR3 DNA: TGTGCCAGTAGACCCCACAGGGGAGATAGCAATCAGCCCCAGCATTTT; CDR3 protein: CASRPHRGDSNQPQHF
clone size: NA; V gene: TRBV2; J gene: TRBJ2-7; D gene: TRBD2; CDR3 DNA: TGTGCCAGCTCCACTAGCGGGTCCTACGAGCAGTACTTC; CDR3 protein: CASSTSGSYEQYF
clone size: few; V gene: TRBV5-1; J gene: TRBJ2-2; D gene: TRBD2; CDR3 DNA: TGCGCCAGCAGCACATCTCGGGGGGGCTACACCGGGGAGCTGTTTTTT; CDR3 protein: CASSTSRGGYTGELFF
clone size: NA; V gene: TRBV5-1; J gene: TRBJ2-2; D gene: TRBD2; CDR3 DNA: TGCGCCAGCAGCTTGGCTGGGGGGGGAACGAACACCGGGGAGCTGTTTTTT; CDR3 protein: CASSLAGGGTNTGELFF
clone size: few; V gene: TRBV13; J gene: TRBJ2-7; D gene: TRBD2; CDR3 DNA: TGTGCCAGCAGCTCGGGACTAGCGGGGGCCAGGGTGCAGACTAGCGAGCAGTACTTC; CDR3 protein: CASSSGLAGARVQTSEQYF
clone size: few; V gene: TRBV6-4; J gene: TRBJ2-3; D gene: TRBD2; CDR3 DNA: TGTGCCAGCAGGAAGGTAGCGGGGTCCTTGGCAGATACGCAGTATTTT; CDR3 protein: CASRKVAGSLADTQYF
clone size: NA; V gene: TRBV27; J gene: TRBJ2-7; D gene: NA; CDR3 DNA: TGTGCCAGCAGTCCAATTGGGGGGTTTACCTACGAGCAGTACTTC; CDR3 protein: CASSPIGGFTYEQYF
clone size: NA; V gene: TRBV4-2; J gene: TRBJ2-3; D gene: TRBD2; CDR3 DNA: TGTGCCAGCAGCCAAGAGGAGACTAGCGGGGGCCCTTACAGGTTT; CDR3 protein: CASSQEETSGGPYRF
clone size: NA; V gene: TRBV5-4; J gene: TRBJ1-2; D gene: TRBD1; CDR3 DNA: TGTGCCAGCAGCCCGGGACAGGGAGCCTATGGCTACACCTTC; CDR3 protein: CASSPGQGAYGYTF
clone size: NA; V gene: TRBV4-3; J gene: TRBJ2-3; D gene: TRBD2; CDR3 DNA: TGCGCCAGCAGCCAAGACGAGCCCCTTACTAGCGGGGGGGGTACAGATACGCAGTATTTT; CDR3 protein: CASSQDEPLTSGGGTDTQYF
clone size: NA; V gene: TRBV6-1; J gene: TRBJ1-2; D gene: NA; CDR3 DNA: TGTGCCAGCAGGGCAGGACAGTTAGTTTTCTATGGCTACACCTTC; CDR3 protein: CASRAGQLVFYGYTF
clone size: NA; V gene: TRBV7-9; J gene: TRBJ1-1; D gene: NA; CDR3 DNA: TGTGCCAGCAGCCCTCAAGGAGCGGATTCCAAAGCTTTCTTT; CDR3 protein: CASSPQGADSKAFF
clone size: NA; V gene: TRBV4-3; J gene: TRBJ2-7; D gene: NA; CDR3 DNA: TGCGCCAGCAGCCAAGAAGACGGAGGCTACGAGCAGTACTTC; CDR3 protein: CASSQEDGGYEQYF
clone size: once; V gene: TRBV11-2; J gene: TRBJ1-1; D gene: TRBD1; CDR3 DNA: TGTGCCAGCAGCACCGACAGGGCGCTTGAAGCTTTCTTT; CDR3 protein: CASSTDRALEAFF
clone size: NA; V gene: TRBV2; J gene: TRBJ1-5; D gene: NA; CDR3 DNA: TGTGCCAGCGTAATCCGGGATCACTCAAGAGGTCAGCCCCAGCATTTT; CDR3 protein: CASVIRDHSRGQPQHF
clone size: NA; V gene: TRBV11-2; J gene: TRBJ2-2; D gene: NA; CDR3 DNA: TGTGCCAGCAGCTTAATTTCAGGGGGGTACACCGGGGAGCTGTTTTTT; CDR3 protein: CASSLISGGYTGELFF
clone size: NA; V gene: TRBV4-2; J gene: TRBJ2-7; D gene: TRBD2; CDR3 DNA: TGTGCCAGCAGCCAACTTTCTAGCGGGGGACCGCACTACGAGCAGTACTTC; CDR3 protein: CASSQLSSGGPHYEQYF
clone size: NA; V gene: TRBV5-1; J gene: TRBJ1-1; D gene: TRBD1; CDR3 DNA: TGCGCCAGCAGCTTTGATGGGACAGACGCTTTCTTT; CDR3 protein: CASSFDGTDAFF
clone size: NA; V gene: TRBV29-1; J gene: TRBJ2-3; D gene: NA; CDR3 DNA: TGCAGCGTTGTTACCCCAGACACAGATACGCAGTATTTT; CDR3 protein: CSVVTPDTDTQYF
clone size: NA; V gene: TRBV5-1; J gene: TRBJ2-3; D gene: TRBD2; CDR3 DNA: TGCGCCAGCAGTCTCTTAGCGGGGGGGTCGGGAGATACGCAGTATTTT; CDR3 protein: CASSLLAGGSGDTQYF
clone size: NA; V gene: TRBV19; J gene: TRBJ1-6; D gene: TRBD1; CDR3 DNA: TGTGCCAGTAGTAGCCAGGGGGACAATTCACCCCTCCACTTT; CDR3 protein: CASSSQGDNSPLHF
clone size: NA; V gene: TRBV4-1; J gene: TRBJ1-5; D gene: NA; CDR3 DNA: TGCGCCAGCAGCCAAGTCGCCGCGGGCAGTATTCGGCCCCAGCATTTT; CDR3 protein: CASSQVAAGSIRPQHF
clone size: NA; V gene: TRBV2; J gene: TRBJ1-1; D gene: NA; CDR3 DNA: TGTGCCCAAGGGCGGGGAGGGAACACTGAAGCTTTCTTT; CDR3 protein: CAQGRGGNTEAFF
clone size: NA; V gene: TRBV30; J gene: TRBJ1-6; D gene: NA; CDR3 DNA: TGTGCTGAAAGTGCAGGGCCCAATTCACCCCTCCACTTT; CDR3 protein: CAESAGPNSPLHF
clone size: NA; V gene: TRBV6-1; J gene: TRBJ1-5; D gene: NA; CDR3 DNA: TGTGCCAGCAGTGGATTTGCGGGTCAGCCCCAGCATTTT; CDR3 protein: CASSGFAGQPQHF
clone size: NA; V gene: TRBV11-2; J gene: TRBJ1-6; D gene: NA; CDR3 DNA: TGTGCCAGCAGCTTAGATCTGGGAGGGAATTCACCCCTCCACTTT; CDR3 protein: CASSLDLGGNSPLHF
clone size: NA; V gene: TRBV27; J gene: TRBJ1-2; D gene: NA; CDR3 DNA: TGTGCCAGCAGTCCCAGGGCTCTGTATGGCTACACCTTC; CDR3 protein: CASSPRALYGYTF
clone size: NA; V gene: TRBV6-5; J gene: TRBJ1-2; D gene: NA; CDR3 DNA: TGTGCCAGTCGCCTCAGGGGTTCTGGGGCCTATGGCTACACCTTC; CDR3 protein: CASRLRGSGAYGYTF
clone size: NA; V gene: TRBV30; J gene: TRBJ2-7; D gene: TRBD1; CDR3 DNA: TGTGCCTGGTCACACAGGGGCACCTACGAGCAGTACTTC; CDR3 protein: CAWSHRGTYEQYF
clone size: NA; V gene: TRBV2; J gene: TRBJ2-5; D gene: NA; CDR3 DNA: TGTGCCAGCACTGACAGGATAACACAAGAGACCCAGTACTTC; CDR3 protein: CASTDRITQETQYF
clone size: NA; V gene: TRBV5-1; J gene: TRBJ1-1; D gene: TRBD1; CDR3 DNA: TGCGCCAGCAGCTCCGGGACAGGGAACACTGAAGCTTTCTTT; CDR3 protein: CASSSGTGNTEAFF
clone size: few; V gene: TRBV5-1; J gene: TRBJ1-4; D gene: NA; CDR3 DNA: TGCGCCAGCAGCCTTGCCGGGTTTAATGAAAAACTGTTTTTT; CDR3 protein: CASSLAGFNEKLFF
clone size: NA; V gene: TRBV11-1; J gene: TRBJ1-4; D gene: NA; CDR3 DNA: TGTGCCAGCAGTAGGGGCGAACAGTCAACTAATGAAAAACTGTTTTTT; CDR3 protein: CASSRGEQSTNEKLFF
clone size: few; V gene: TRBV7-9; J gene: TRBJ1-1; D gene: NA; CDR3 DNA: TGTGCCAGTTTGGGTGGCAGGGAAGGAACTGAAGCTTTCTTT; CDR3 protein: CASLGGREGTEAFF
clone size: NA; V gene: TRBV15; J gene: TRBJ2-7; D gene: NA; CDR3 DNA: TGTGCCACCAGCAGAGACCGCGGGACAGTAGACGACGAGCAGTACTTC; CDR3 protein: CATSRDRGTVDDEQYF
clone size: NA; V gene: TRBV19; J gene: TRBJ1-1; D gene: NA; CDR3 DNA: TGTGCCAGTAGTATAGGGGGCGGGGCGAACACTGAAGCTTTCTTT; CDR3 protein: CASSIGGGANTEAFF
clone size: NA; V gene: TRBV5-8; J gene: TRBJ2-7; D gene: TRBD1; CDR3 DNA: TGTGCCAGCAGCTTCATGTTCGGCCAGGGGGACTACGAGCAGTACTTC; CDR3 protein: CASSFMFGQGDYEQYF
clone size: few; V gene: TRBV5-1; J gene: TRBJ2-3; D gene: NA; CDR3 DNA: TGCGCCAGCAGCTTGGAAAGCATCTTCACAGATACGCAGTATTTT; CDR3 protein: CASSLESIFTDTQYF
clone size: NA; V gene: TRBV7-9; J gene: TRBJ2-5; D gene: TRBD2; CDR3 DNA: TGTGCCAGCAGCCAGCGCGGGGGGCTAGAGACCCAGTACTTC; CDR3 protein: CASSQRGGLETQYF
clone size: NA; V gene: TRBV7-6; J gene: TRBJ2-1; D gene: TRBD1; CDR3 DNA: TGTGCCAGCAGCTCCGCCCGAGGTTCAGGGGGATCCTACAATGAGCAGTTCTTC; CDR3 protein: CASSSARGSGGSYNEQFF